Below are 23 T cell receptor beta chains sequenced from a single sample in a study of glioma-infiltrating T cells after dendritic cell vaccination. The table came from immunoSEQ multiplex PCR; TCRdb's copy has only in-frame clones and leaves some out. This sample has 50,000 to 70,000 clones; roughly 83% occur once, and the top ten carry around 14%. As for time point: after dendritic cell vaccination, including at tumor progression/relapse. Source: blood, taken after dendritic cell vaccination. These receptors were obtained from a human donor with glioblastoma.

The chain recombines TRBV7-9 with TRBJ2-5, with 9 bases identical to TRBD2. V lost 3 bases to trimming and J lost 2 bases; unmatched junction nucleotides: 10. Germline V lookup: CDR1 SEHNR, CDR2 FQNEAQ (reference sequence). This CDR3 contains 17 residues. The CDR3 nucleotides are TGTGCCAGCAGCTTGGGGGATACTAGCGGGCCACAAGAGACCCAGTACTTC. It yields the protein CASSLGDTSGPQETQYF.

The table lists this clone with a count of one. This chain links TRBV18 with TRBJ2-1, with 9 bases fitting TRBD2. Germline V gene sequence: CDR1 KGHSH, CDR2 LQKENI. This CDR3 comprises 15 residues. With 3 bases clipped from V and 4 bases from J, the junction kept 4 bases outside the gene matches. The CDR3 protein is CASSPLAGSYNEQFF. DNA of the CDR3: TGTGCCAGCTCACCCCTAGCGGGGTCATACAATGAGCAGTTCTTC.

The chain joins TRBV6-1 to TRBJ2-2; the D is unclear. The CDR3 has 14 residues. The germline V gene encodes CDR1 MNHNS and CDR2 SASEGT. V was trimmed by 4 bases and J by 6 bases, leaving 12 bases between them. This chain's CDR3 is CASSGTFQAGELFF. CDR3 nucleotide sequence: TGTGCCAGCAGTGGAACCTTTCAGGCCGGGGAGCTGTTTTTT.

V and J are TRBV5-1 and TRBJ2-1; 10 nucleotides line up with TRBD1. The CDR3 is 15 residues long. Looked up from germline, CDR1 is SGHRS and CDR2 is YFSETQ. J was trimmed by 8 bases and V by 4 bases; bases with no gene match: 9. The CDR3 nucleotides are TGCGCCAGCAGCCAGGGACAGGGGATTAGGGATGAGCAGTTCTTC. It codes for CASSQGQGIRDEQFF.

As regards this clone: A read error may account for a junction end that differs from germline. The same CDR3 also results from other DNA sequences found in this sample. The chain uses TRBV15 and TRBJ2-7; possibly TRBD1 for D (6 bases). CDR1 and CDR2 (germline): LNHNV, YYDKDF (reference sequence). The CDR3 length is 15 residues. The chain's CDR3 is CATSRDLDSSYEQYF. CDR3 DNA sequence: TGTGCCACCAGCAGAGATTTGGACAGTTCCTACGAGCAGTACTTT.

The CDR3 DNA follows: TGCGCCAGCAGACCCGATCCGGGACAGAACTATGGCTACACCTTC. It specifies CASRPDPGQNYGYTF. V and J are TRBV5-1 and TRBJ1-2, with 7 bases fitting TRBD1. This CDR3 is 15 amino acids long. The V gene's germline CDR1 is SGHRS and CDR2 YFSETQ. V lost 5 bases to trimming and J lost 2 bases; unmatched junction nucleotides: 9.

This clone was seen a few times. The rearrangement uses TRBV6-5 and TRBJ1-4; TRBD1 aligns across 7 bases. The CDR3 has 15 residues. Germline values: CDR1 MNHEY, CDR2 SVGAGI. The V and J ends lost 5 bases and 5 bases, in that order; junction bases with no gene match: 8. The DNA of the CDR3 is TGTGCCAGCAGTCGGTGGGACAGCCCGAATGAAAAACTGTTTTTT. This sequence encodes CASSRWDSPNEKLFF.

DNA for the CDR3: TGTGCCATCAGTGGGGGGGGAGTGGAGACCCAGTACTTC. Translation: CAISGGGVETQYF. This sequence joins TRBV10-3 and TRBJ2-5; 7 bases are shared with TRBD2. The trim removed 4 bases at V and 5 bases at J, leaving 4 bases unmatched. CDR3 length equals 13 residues. Germline V gene lookup returns CDR1 ENHRY and CDR2 SYGVKD.

The chain recombines TRBV12-2 with TRBJ1-3; the D call TRBD1 from the table was never checked on the DNA. TRBV12-2 represents a pseudogene. The CDR3 length is 20 residues. In nucleotides, the CDR3 is TGTGCAAGTCGCTTAGCCCCGGGACAGGGGGCATATAGTGCTGGAAACACCATATATTTT. Translating gives CASRLAPGQGAYSAGNTIYF.

This chain uses TRBV6-5 with TRBJ1-1; D is unclear. The germline V gene encodes CDR1 MNHEY and CDR2 SVGAGI. The CDR3 totals 13 residues. The ends were cut back, 6 bases at V and 5 bases at J, with 13 bases in the middle. This CDR3 is CASSGHWRTEAFF. For the CDR3, the DNA is TGTGCCAGCAGCGGCCACTGGAGGACTGAAGCTTTCTTT.

The gene calls are TRBV19 and TRBJ1-6; D possibly corresponds to TRBD1 (5 bases). This CDR3 has 17 amino acids. The germline V gene has CDR1 LNHDA and CDR2 SQIVND (reference sequence). The germline V and J ends were trimmed by 4 bases and 0 bases, with 13 bases remaining between them. CDR3 DNA sequence: TGTGCCAGTAGTACACCCAGGGAAGTCTCCTATAATTCACCCCTCCACTTT. Translated, it gives CASSTPREVSYNSPLHF.

Comments on this clone: The same CDR3 is also encoded by other DNA sequences in this sample. The chain joins TRBV5-1 to TRBJ2-3; maybe TRBD2 (5 bases). V was trimmed by 0 bases and J by 2 bases, leaving 7 bases between them. This CDR3 contains 14 residues. Germline V lookup: CDR1 SGHRS, CDR2 YFSETQ. For the CDR3, the DNA is TGCGCCAGCAGCTTGGGACTAATCACAGATACGCAGTATTTT. This translates into CASSLGLITDTQYF.

In this sample, this clone turned up a few times. The gene calls are TRBV11-3 and TRBJ1-5; a possible D gene is TRBD1 (6 bases). The CDR3 is made up of 15 amino acids. Germline CDR1 is SGHNT and CDR2 is YENEEA. V lost 2 bases to trimming and J lost 3 bases, with 11 bases between them. This chain's CDR3 is CASSLNGGLNQPQHF. The DNA of the CDR3 is TGTGCCAGCAGCTTAAACGGGGGGCTCAATCAGCCCCAGCATTTT.

The chain has TRBV11-3 and TRBJ1-1, with TRBD1 as a possible D gene (6 bases). This CDR3 region has 16 residues. Germline lookup yields CDR1 SGHNT and CDR2 YENEEA. Trimming took off 2 bases at V and 5 bases at J, with 18 bases between the two ends. The CDR3 bases are TGTGCCAGCAGCTTAAGGATCGGGGGGCTGGGTACTGAAGCTTTCTTT. Its protein product is CASSLRIGGLGTEAFF.

The rearrangement uses TRBV30 and TRBJ2-7; possibly TRBD2 for D (7 bases). Germline values: CDR1 GTSNPN, CDR2 SVGIG (reference sequence). V gave up 4 bases and J gave up 3 bases, with 13 bases separating them. The CDR3 runs 13 residues. The CDR3 DNA is TGTGCCTGGAACATAGGGGGGGACTACGAGCAGTACTTC. Amino acids: CAWNIGGDYEQYF.

This sequence joins TRBV6-5 and TRBJ1-1, with 7 bases matching TRBD1. From germline, CDR1 is MNHEY and CDR2 SVGAGI. The CDR3 sequence is 16 residues long. Germline trimming cut 6 bases from V and 0 bases from J; bases unmatched to any gene: 10. Here the CDR3 reads CASSYRGPTLNTEAFF. In DNA, the CDR3 is TGTGCCAGCAGCTACAGGGGCCCGACCTTGAACACTGAAGCTTTCTTT.

The chain recombines TRBV5-1 with TRBJ1-4; a possible D gene is TRBD1 (5 bases). Trimming removed 5 bases from V and 0 bases from J, with 20 bases in between. Germline CDR1 reads SGHRS; CDR2 reads YFSETQ. The CDR3 sequence is 18 residues long. In DNA, the CDR3 is TGCGCCAGCAGATTTGACACTACAGGAGTTGCAACTAATGAAAAACTGTTTTTT. This gives the protein CASRFDTTGVATNEKLFF.

The V gene is TRBV19, the J gene TRBJ1-1; 9 bases line up with TRBD1. The J segment lost 1 base and the V segment lost 4 bases, leaving 1 base of the junction unmatched. This CDR3 has 14 residues. Looked up from germline, CDR1 is LNHDA and CDR2 is SQIVND (reference sequence). The CDR3 spells CASSTGQGNTEAFF. CDR3 DNA: TGTGCCAGTAGTACGGGACAGGGGAACACTGAAGCTTTCTTT. The full variable domain, rest sourced from reference TRBV19 and TRBJ1-1, is DGGITQSPKYLFRKEGQNVTLSCEQNLNHDAMYWYRQDPGQGLRLIYYSQIVNDFQKGDIAEGYSVSREKKESFPLTVTSAQKNPTAFYLCASSTGQGNTEAFFGQGTRLTVV.

The chain recombines TRBV7-9 with TRBJ2-3; the match to TRBD2 covers 7 bases. This CDR3 is built from 16 residues. CDR1 and CDR2 from the germline V gene are SEHNR and FQNEAQ (reference sequence). Trimming removed 3 bases from V and 2 bases from J; junction bases left unmatched: 8. The DNA for the CDR3 is TGTGCCAGCAGCTTGAGGGCGGGAGTCCTCACAGATACGCAGTATTTT. Amino acids: CASSLRAGVLTDTQYF.

The gene calls are TRBV29-1 and TRBJ2-1; TRBD1 agrees at 9 bases. Germline assignment: CDR1 SQVTM and CDR2 ANQGSEA. With V trimmed by 1 base and J by 8 bases, 9 bases remained unmatched. CDR3 length: 15 residues. CDR3 amino acids: CSVEAQDRGGDEQFF. CDR3 sequence (DNA): TGCAGCGTTGAAGCGCAGGACAGGGGTGGAGATGAGCAGTTCTTC.

The chain has TRBV21-1 and TRBJ2-7; the table names TRBD1, a call not compared with the DNA. TRBV21-1 is a known pseudogene. The CDR3 sequence is 14 residues long. CDR3 in amino acids: CASSSGQVSYEQYF. The CDR3 nucleotides are TGTGCCAGCAGCTCCGGACAGGTCTCCTACGAGCAGTACTTC.

This chain uses TRBV4-2 with TRBJ2-7; tentatively, D is TRBD2 (7 bases). Looked up from germline, CDR1 is LGHNA and CDR2 is YNFKEQ. This CDR3 is built from 18 residues. V was trimmed by 0 bases and J by 4 bases, leaving 22 bases between them. The CDR3 coding sequence is TGTGCCAGCAGCCAAGACCACGCGAGGGGGGGAAGGTTGTACGAGCAGTACTTC. It translates to CASSQDHARGGRLYEQYF.

The chain joins TRBV30 to TRBJ2-3; 14 bases are shared with TRBD2. This CDR3 contains 15 residues. Germline CDR1 is GTSNPN and CDR2 is SVGIG (reference sequence). The ends lost 1 base at V and 7 bases at J; junction bases unmatched: 4. The CDR3 coding sequence is TGTGCCTGGAGTGGACTAGCGGGGGGGGCATATACGCAGTATTTT. Protein sequence: CAWSGLAGGAYTQYF.